The clone carrying this TCR beta chain was seen a few times. Its antigen is unidentified. This sample stems from a study of cytomegalovirus exposure and HLA in healthy donors. PCR primers comprised 60 Vbeta and 13 Jbeta primers. Produced via immunoSEQ multiplex PCR; TCRdb's table is partial and in-frame only. The sample contains 75,000 to 90,000 clones, 55% to 65% of which appear only once. General observations from the study: Using a false discovery rate of 0.05, a later analysis showed that fewer than 20,000 TCR beta sequences were associated with HLA alleles.

The sequence derives from a woman aged 40 to 55 in good health and CMV-seropositive. The specimen sequenced was PBMCs.

CDR3 sequence: CASSPGLAYNEQFF. Here the CDR3 DNA reads TGTGCCAGCAGCCCGGGACTAGCCTACAATGAGCAGTTCTTC. The V gene is TRBV7-9, the J gene TRBJ2-1, with TRBD2 identical over 8 bases. The CDR3 runs 14 residues. Germline V lookup: CDR1 SEHNR, CDR2 FQNEAQ (reference sequence). J lost 2 bases, V lost 5 bases, and 2 bases had no gene match.